Listed here is a single TCR beta chain. Germline V gene sequence: CDR1 SGHDN, CDR2 FVKESK. This CDR3 comprises 16 residues. V was cut by 0 bases and J by 0 bases, with 10 bases left in between. For every subset, genomic DNA was evenly distributed across several immunoSEQ plates. Authors' analysis steps: ImmunoSEQ only sent back junction sequences with no quality scores, so filtering was done differently. The method was immunoSEQ multiplex PCR; TCRdb's version includes in-frame clones alone and lacks a portion of them. The V and J calls and clone size come from that table; D and trimming were worked out from the DNA. This table has roughly 380,000 clones, just over 95% appearing once. The source of the sample is a study of shared clonotypes between healthy human individuals. In the study overall: Three plates were used per donor for CD4 naive, three for CD4 memory, two for CD8 naive and one for CD8 memory.

Adult Caucasians living in Nashville, Tennessee made up all of the donors. V is TRBV14 and J is TRBJ2-3, with D unresolved. This clonotype originated in a man aged 25-45 years in good health. Sequenced material: memory CD8+ T cells sorted from blood. Noted subset: CD45RO+ cells pooled with CCR7-negative TemRA cells. Here the CDR3 reads CASSQDLALSTDTQYF. The CDR3 DNA reads as TGTGCCAGCAGCCAAGATTTGGCTCTGAGCACAGATACGCAGTATTTT. The whole variable domain, filled in from reference TRBV14 and TRBJ2-3, reads EAGVTQFPSHSVIEKGQTVTLRCDPISGHDNLYWYRRVMGKEIKFLLHFVKESKQDESGMPNNRFLAERTGGTYSTLKVQPAELEDSGVYFCASSQDLALSTDTQYFGPGTRLTVL.